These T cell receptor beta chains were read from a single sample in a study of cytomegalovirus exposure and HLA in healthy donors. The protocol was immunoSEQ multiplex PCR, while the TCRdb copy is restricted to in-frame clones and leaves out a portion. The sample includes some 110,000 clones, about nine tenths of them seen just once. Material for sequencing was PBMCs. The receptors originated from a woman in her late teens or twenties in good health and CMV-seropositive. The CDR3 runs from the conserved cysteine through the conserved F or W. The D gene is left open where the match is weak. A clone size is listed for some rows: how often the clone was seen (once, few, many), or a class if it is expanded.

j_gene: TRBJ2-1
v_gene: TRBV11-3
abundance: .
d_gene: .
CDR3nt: TGTGCCAGCAGCTTAACAAACAATGAGCAGTTCTTC
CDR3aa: CASSLTNNEQFF

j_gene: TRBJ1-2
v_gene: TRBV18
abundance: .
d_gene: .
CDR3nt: TGTGCCAGCTCGCACAGGGATGACTATGGCTACACCTTC
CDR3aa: CASSHRDDYGYTF

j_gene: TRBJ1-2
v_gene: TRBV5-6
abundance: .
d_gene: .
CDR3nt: TGTGCCAGCAGCTTACCTAATAACTATGGCTACACCTTC
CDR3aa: CASSLPNNYGYTF

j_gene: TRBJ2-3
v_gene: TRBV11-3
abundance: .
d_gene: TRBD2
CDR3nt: TGTGCCAGCAGCTTGGGGACTAGCGGCACAAGCACAGATACGCAGTATTTT
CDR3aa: CASSLGTSGTSTDTQYF

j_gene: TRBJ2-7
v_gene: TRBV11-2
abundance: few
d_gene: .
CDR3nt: TGTGCCAGCAGCTTAGCCTGGAACAGGTCCTCCTACGAGCAGTACTTC
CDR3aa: CASSLAWNRSSYEQYF

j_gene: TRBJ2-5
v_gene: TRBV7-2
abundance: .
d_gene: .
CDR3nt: TGTGCCAGCAGCTTAGGCGGACTCCAAGAGACCCAGTACTTC
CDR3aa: CASSLGGLQETQYF

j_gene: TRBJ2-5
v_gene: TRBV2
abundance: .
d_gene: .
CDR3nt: TGTGCCAGCAGTGGGGGGGGCCCCGGGACCCAGTACTTC
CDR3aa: CASSGGGPGTQYF

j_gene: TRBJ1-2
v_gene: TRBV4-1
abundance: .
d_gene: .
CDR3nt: TGCGCCAGCAGCCAAGACGCAATAAAGGTCGGGGGGATTAACTATGGCTACACCTTC
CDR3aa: CASSQDAIKVGGINYGYTF

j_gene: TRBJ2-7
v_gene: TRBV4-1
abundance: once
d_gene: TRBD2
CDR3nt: TGCGCCAGCAGCCAAAGAGTCTCGACTAGCGGGGGTGCCTCCTACGAGCAGTACTTC
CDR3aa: CASSQRVSTSGGASYEQYF

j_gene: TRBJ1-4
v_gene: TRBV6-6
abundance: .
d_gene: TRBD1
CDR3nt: TGTGCCAGCAGTAGACAGGGCAATGAAAAACTGTTTTTT
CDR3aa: CASSRQGNEKLFF

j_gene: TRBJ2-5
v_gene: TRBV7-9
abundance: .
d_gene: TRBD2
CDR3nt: TGTGCCAGCAGCGCCAATCTAGCGGGGACGGAGACCCAGTACTTC
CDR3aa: CASSANLAGTETQYF

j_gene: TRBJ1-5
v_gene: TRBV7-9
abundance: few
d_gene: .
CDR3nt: TGTGCCAGCAGCCCGGACGGAGGTGAGCCCCAGCATTTT
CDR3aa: CASSPDGGEPQHF

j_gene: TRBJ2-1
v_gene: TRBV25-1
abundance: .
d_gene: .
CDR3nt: TGTGCCAGCAGCCAAGACACCTACAATGAGCAGTTCTTC
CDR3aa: CASSQDTYNEQFF

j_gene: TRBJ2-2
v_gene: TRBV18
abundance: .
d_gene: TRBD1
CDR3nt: TGTGCCAGCTCACCACCGGTACAGGGGTCCACCGGGGAGCTGTTTTTT
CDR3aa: CASSPPVQGSTGELFF

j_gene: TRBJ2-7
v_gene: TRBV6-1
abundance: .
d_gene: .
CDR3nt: TGTGCCAGCAGAACAGGGTCCCACGAGCAGTACTTC
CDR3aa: CASRTGSHEQYF

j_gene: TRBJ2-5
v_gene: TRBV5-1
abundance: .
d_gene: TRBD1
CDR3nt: TGCGCCAGCACCCCGGGACAGGGTGGCCTCGAGACCCAGTACTTC
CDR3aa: CASTPGQGGLETQYF

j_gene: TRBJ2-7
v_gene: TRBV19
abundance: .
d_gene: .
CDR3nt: TGTGCCAGTAGTATAACAGATACCTACGAGCAGTACTTC
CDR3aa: CASSITDTYEQYF

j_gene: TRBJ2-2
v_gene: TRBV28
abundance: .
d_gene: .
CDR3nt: TGTGCCAGCAGTTCTCCCTGGGGGGTCCCGGACACCGGGGAGCTGTTTTTT
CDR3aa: CASSSPWGVPDTGELFF

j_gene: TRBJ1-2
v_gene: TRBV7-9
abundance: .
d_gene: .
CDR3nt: TGTGCCAGCAGCTTAGTTGGCAACTATGGCTACACCTTC
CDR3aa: CASSLVGNYGYTF

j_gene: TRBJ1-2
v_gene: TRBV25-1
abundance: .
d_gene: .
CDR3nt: TGTGCCAGCAGTGGCGAAATCAGGGATGGGTTTCGAAATGGCTACACCTTC
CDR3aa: CASSGEIRDGFRNGYTF

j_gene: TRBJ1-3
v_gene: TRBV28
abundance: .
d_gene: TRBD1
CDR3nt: TGTGCCGCAACGACTACAGGGGACGGAAACACCATATATTTT
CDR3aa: CAATTTGDGNTIYF

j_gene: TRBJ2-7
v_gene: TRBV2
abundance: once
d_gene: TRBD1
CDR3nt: TGTGCCAGCAGAGCTCTAAGACAGGGGGCTCGCGAGCAGTACTTC
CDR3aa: CASRALRQGAREQYF

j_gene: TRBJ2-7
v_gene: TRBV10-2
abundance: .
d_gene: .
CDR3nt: TGCGCCAGCAGTGAGTCCCAGGCCTACGAGCAGTACTTC
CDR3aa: CASSESQAYEQYF

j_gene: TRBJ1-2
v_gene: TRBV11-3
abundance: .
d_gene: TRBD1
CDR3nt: TGTGCCAGCAGCTCCCCAGCCGGGACAGGGGGCGGCTATGGCTACACCTTC
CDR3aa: CASSSPAGTGGGYGYTF

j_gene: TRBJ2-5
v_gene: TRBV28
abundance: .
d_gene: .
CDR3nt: TGTGCCAGCAGTTTCTATGACTACCAGGGGATTGACGAGACCCAGTACTTC
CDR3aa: CASSFYDYQGIDETQYF

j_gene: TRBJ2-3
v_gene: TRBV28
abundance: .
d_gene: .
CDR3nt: TGTGCCAGCAGTGAAGGCGGGGGCGAAGATACGCAGTATTTT
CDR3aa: CASSEGGGEDTQYF

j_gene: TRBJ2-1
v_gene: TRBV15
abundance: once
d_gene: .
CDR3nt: TGTGCCACCAGCAGAGAACAGGGTACCTACAATGAGCAGTTCTTC
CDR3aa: CATSREQGTYNEQFF

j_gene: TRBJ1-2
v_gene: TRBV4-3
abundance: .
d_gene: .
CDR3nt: TGCGCCAGCAGCCAAGATGGAACTACCCTAGTTGGCTACACCTTC
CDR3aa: CASSQDGTTLVGYTF

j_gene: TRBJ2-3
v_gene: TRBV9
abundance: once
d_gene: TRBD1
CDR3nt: TGTGCCAGCAGCTCCATCCGGGACAGGGTCACAGATACGCAGTATTTT
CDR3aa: CASSSIRDRVTDTQYF

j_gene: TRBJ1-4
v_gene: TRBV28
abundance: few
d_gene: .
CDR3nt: TGTGCCAGCAGTCCGACAGGCTTGCCGGAAAAACTGTTTTTT
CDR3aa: CASSPTGLPEKLFF

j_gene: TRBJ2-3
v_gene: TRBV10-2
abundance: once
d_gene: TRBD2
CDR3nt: TGCGCCAGCAGGGGGGGACTAGGGGGTGATACGCAGTATTTT
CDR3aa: CASRGGLGGDTQYF